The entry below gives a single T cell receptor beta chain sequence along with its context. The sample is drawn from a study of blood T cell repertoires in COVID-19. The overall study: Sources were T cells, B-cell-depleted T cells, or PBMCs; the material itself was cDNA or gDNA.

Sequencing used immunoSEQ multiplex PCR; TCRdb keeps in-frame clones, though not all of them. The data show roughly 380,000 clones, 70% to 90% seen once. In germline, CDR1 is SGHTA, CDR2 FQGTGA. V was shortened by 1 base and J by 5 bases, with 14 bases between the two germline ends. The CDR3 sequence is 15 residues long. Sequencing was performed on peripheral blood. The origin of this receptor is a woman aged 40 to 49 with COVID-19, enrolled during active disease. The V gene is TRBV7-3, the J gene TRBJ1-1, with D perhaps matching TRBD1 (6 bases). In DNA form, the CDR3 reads TGTGCCAGCAGCTTAAAGTCCAGAGGGGGAACTGAAGCTTTCTTT. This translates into CASSLKSRGGTEAFF.